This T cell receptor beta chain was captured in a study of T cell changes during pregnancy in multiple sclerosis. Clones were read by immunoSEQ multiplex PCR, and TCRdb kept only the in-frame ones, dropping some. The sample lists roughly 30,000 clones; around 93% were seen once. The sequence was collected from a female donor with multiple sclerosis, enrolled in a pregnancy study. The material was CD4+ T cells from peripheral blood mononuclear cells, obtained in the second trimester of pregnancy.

For the CDR3, the DNA is TGTGCTAGTGGTTCTCGCGGGATAATGTACGAGCAGTACTTC. This encodes CASGSRGIMYEQYF. This chain connects TRBV12-5 to TRBJ2-7; D might be TRBD2 (6 bases). CDR3 size: 14 residues. Trimming removed 4 bases from V and 4 bases from J, with 14 bases in between. The germline gives CDR1 LGHNT, CDR2 FRNRAP. Looking up the rest from reference TRBV12-5 and TRBJ2-7 gives the full variable domain: DARVTQTPRHKVTEMGQEVTMRCQPILGHNTVFWYRQTMMQGLELLAYFRNRAPLDDSGMPKDRFSAEMPDATLATLKIQPSEPRDSAVYFCASGSRGIMYEQYFGPGTRLTVT.